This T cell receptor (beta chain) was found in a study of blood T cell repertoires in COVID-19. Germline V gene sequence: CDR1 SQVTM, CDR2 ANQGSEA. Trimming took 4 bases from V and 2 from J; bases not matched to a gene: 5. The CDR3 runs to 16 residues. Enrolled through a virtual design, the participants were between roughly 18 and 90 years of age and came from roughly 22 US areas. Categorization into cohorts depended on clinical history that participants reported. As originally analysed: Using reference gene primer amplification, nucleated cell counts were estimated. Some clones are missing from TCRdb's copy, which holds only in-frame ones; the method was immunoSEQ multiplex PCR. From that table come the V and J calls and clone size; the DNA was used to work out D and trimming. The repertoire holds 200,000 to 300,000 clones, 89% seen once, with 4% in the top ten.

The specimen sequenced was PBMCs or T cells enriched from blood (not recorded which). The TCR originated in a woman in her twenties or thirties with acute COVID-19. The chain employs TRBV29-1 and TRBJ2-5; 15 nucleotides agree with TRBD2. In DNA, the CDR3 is TGCAGCGTTGGGTGGACTAGCGGGGGGGTTCAAGAGACCCAGTACTTC. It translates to CSVGWTSGGVQETQYF. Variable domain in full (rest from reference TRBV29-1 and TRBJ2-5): SAVISQKPSRDICQRGTSLTIQCQVDSQVTMMFWYRQQPGQSLTLIATANQGSEATYESGFVIDKFPISRPNLTFSTLTVSNMSPEDSSIYLCSVGWTSGGVQETQYFGPGTRLLVL.